This T cell receptor (beta chain) is drawn from a study of blood T cell repertoires in COVID-19. Across the study: Acute-phase and convalescent COVID-19 samples originated in the United States, Italy and Spain. Sample material is recorded as cDNA or gDNA derived from T cells, B-cell-depleted T cells, or PBMCs.

Authors' data handling: How many nucleated cells were present was estimated from reference gene primer amplification. TCRdb's copy holds only in-frame clones and misses some; the assay was immunoSEQ multiplex PCR. D and trimming come from the DNA, and the V and J calls and clone size come from that table. This table has over 300,000 clones, nearly 90% appearing once. The CDR3 totals 16 residues. CDR1 SGHVS and CDR2 FQNEAQ come from the germline V gene. Trimming pared 5 bases from V and 0 bases from J, leaving 14 bases between. This sequence was found in a young man with active or convalescent COVID-19. What was sequenced was peripheral blood. The rearrangement links TRBV7-8 to TRBJ1-3; no clear D gene. The CDR3 DNA follows: TGTGCCAGCAGCGTAGGATCAGGCCTCTCTGGAAACACCATATATTTT. Translating gives CASSVGSGLSGNTIYF.